These T cell receptor beta chains were read from a single sample in a study of T cell changes during pregnancy in multiple sclerosis. This table comes from immunoSEQ multiplex PCR, and its TCRdb copy is limited to in-frame clones, with some not included. The table records over 55,000 clones, 80% to 90% of them present only once. Specimen: peripheral blood, collected in the first trimester of pregnancy. The source of these receptors is a female donor with multiple sclerosis, enrolled in a pregnancy study. CDR3s include the opening cysteine and the closing phenylalanine or tryptophan. D genes are given only for firm matches. Size is omitted from some rows. Given values are once, few, many or a class for expanded clones.

TRBJ2-5	NA	14	NA	TRBV7-9	TGTGCCAGCAGCTTAATGGCCGCCATAGAGACCCAGTACTTC	CASSLMAAIETQYF
TRBJ2-7	NA	13	TRBD1	TRBV2	TGTGCCAGCAGTGCGGGGACAGGATACGAGCAGTACTTC	CASSAGTGYEQYF
TRBJ2-5	NA	16	TRBD1	TRBV5-4	TGTGCCAGCAGCTCCAAGGGACAGACCTACCAAGAGACCCAGTACTTC	CASSSKGQTYQETQYF
TRBJ2-7	once	16	TRBD2	TRBV15	TGTGCCACCAGCAGTGTCGGAGCGGGGGAACGCTACGAGCAGTACTTC	CATSSVGAGERYEQYF
TRBJ1-2	NA	17	TRBD1	TRBV5-1	TGCGCCAGCAGCTGGGGGCCCCCCGGGACAGTTAACTATGGCTACACCTTC	CASSWGPPGTVNYGYTF
TRBJ2-7	many	16	TRBD2	TRBV4-2	TGTGCCAGCAGCCAAGTGGCGACTAGCGGGAACTACGAGCAGTACTTC	CASSQVATSGNYEQYF
TRBJ1-2	NA	14	TRBD1	TRBV29-1	TGCAGCGTTGAAGATGGACAGGGGGTTGTTGGCTACACCTTC	CSVEDGQGVVGYTF
TRBJ2-7	NA	13	TRBD1	TRBV28	TGTGCCAGCAGTATACAGGGGTTGGAGGAGCAGTACTTC	CASSIQGLEEQYF
TRBJ2-7	once	15	NA	TRBV5-4	TGTGCCAGCAGCCCCCGAGGCGCGGGAAGGGACGAGCAGTACTTC	CASSPRGAGRDEQYF
TRBJ1-1	NA	14	NA	TRBV5-8	TGTGCCAGCAGCTTGCAGGGATTCGGGACTGAAGCTTTCTTT	CASSLQGFGTEAFF
TRBJ2-5	NA	15	TRBD1	TRBV7-3	TGTGCCAGCAGTCGGGACAGGGGGCGATTGGAGACCCAGTACTTC	CASSRDRGRLETQYF
TRBJ2-3	NA	14	TRBD1	TRBV5-1	TGCGCCAGCAGCCCGGGGACAGGGACAGATACGCAGTATTTT	CASSPGTGTDTQYF
TRBJ2-7	few	13	NA	TRBV28	TGTGCCAGCAGTTCACGAGGGGGAGCCGAGCAGTACTTC	CASSSRGGAEQYF
TRBJ1-1	NA	15	NA	TRBV11-2	TGTGCCAGCAGCCGACCTGGGCAGAGGAACACTGAAGCTTTCTTT	CASSRPGQRNTEAFF
TRBJ1-2	NA	13	NA	TRBV6-5	TGTGCCAGCAGTTACGACAGAAACTATGGCTACACCTTC	CASSYDRNYGYTF
TRBJ1-4	NA	15	NA	TRBV6-5	TGTGCCAGCAGTTACTCGACAGGATTCAATGAAAAACTGTTTTTT	CASSYSTGFNEKLFF
TRBJ2-1	few	17	NA	TRBV5-6	TGTGCCAGCAGCTGGGACACTCTCTGGTTGTCCTACAATGAGCAGTTCTTC	CASSWDTLWLSYNEQFF
TRBJ2-5	NA	18	NA	TRBV5-1	TGCGCCAGCAGCCCACCCGGGGCGGGAAGTAAGGCTCGAGAGACCCAGTACTTC	CASSPPGAGSKARETQYF
TRBJ1-2	NA	15	TRBD1	TRBV6-5	TGTGCCAGCAGTATTGGACAGGGGCTTTTCGGGGGCTACACCTTC	CASSIGQGLFGGYTF
TRBJ2-3	NA	16	NA	TRBV7-9	TGTGCCAGCAGCCCTACCCGGCAGGGGAAAACAGATACGCAGTATTTT	CASSPTRQGKTDTQYF
TRBJ2-2	NA	16	TRBD2	TRBV5-1	TGCGCCAGCAGCCCAGGACTAGCGGGAGTCGCCGGGGAGCTGTTTTTT	CASSPGLAGVAGELFF
TRBJ1-3	NA	17	TRBD1	TRBV7-2	TGTGCCAGCAGTCGTGGACAGGGTTCGCTGGGTGGAAACACCATATATTTT	CASSRGQGSLGGNTIYF
TRBJ1-4	NA	13	TRBD1	TRBV7-8	TGTGCCAGCATCCGGGACAGGGGCGAAAAACTGTTTTTT	CASIRDRGEKLFF
TRBJ2-2	NA	15	TRBD2	TRBV30	TGTGCCTGGAGTCTAGCGGGGTCGAACACCGGGGAGCTGTTTTTT	CAWSLAGSNTGELFF
TRBJ1-6	once	14	TRBD1	TRBV5-6	TGTGCCAGCAGTTACGGACAGGGCTTTTCACCCCTCCACTTT	CASSYGQGFSPLHF
TRBJ1-4	NA	15	NA	TRBV5-1	TGCGCCAGCAGCCGTCAGACTGCGGGTAATGAAAAACTGTTTTTT	CASSRQTAGNEKLFF
TRBJ2-1	NA	15	TRBD1	TRBV18	TGTGCCAGCTCGTCCGGGACAGGGGGCTACAATGAGCAGTTCTTC	CASSSGTGGYNEQFF
TRBJ1-2	NA	15	TRBD1	TRBV7-3	TGTGCCAGCAGCTCCAAGCGGGACAGGGGCGGGGGCTACACCTTC	CASSSKRDRGGGYTF
TRBJ2-1	NA	13	NA	TRBV7-2	TGTGCCAGCAGATCGGGACTCCGTTGGGAGCAGTTCTTC	CASRSGLRWEQFF
TRBJ1-6	many	14	NA	TRBV14	TGTGCCAGCAGCCTATTACAGGGAACTTCACCCCTCCACTTT	CASSLLQGTSPLHF
TRBJ2-5	NA	14	NA	TRBV2	TGTGCCAGCAGTCCAGACACCCATCAAGAGACCCAGTACTTC	CASSPDTHQETQYF
TRBJ1-4	NA	14	NA	TRBV9	TGTGCCAGCAGCGTCGGAGCGGGGAATGAAAAACTGTTTTTT	CASSVGAGNEKLFF
TRBJ1-2	medium-sized	15	TRBD1	TRBV5-1	TGCGCCAGCAACCCTGGCTCAGGGGGGCGAGGTGGCTACACCTTC	CASNPGSGGRGGYTF
TRBJ2-1	NA	15	TRBD2	TRBV14	TGTGCCAGCAGCCCGAGGGCGGGGGTCTTGAATGAGCAGTTCTTC	CASSPRAGVLNEQFF
TRBJ2-5	NA	14	NA	TRBV5-1	TGCGCCAGCAGCTTCGGGGGAGGCCAAGAGACCCAGTACTTC	CASSFGGGQETQYF
TRBJ2-7	NA	14	TRBD1	TRBV6-4	TGTGCCAGCAGTGAGCGGACAGGGGGATACGAGCAGTACTTC	CASSERTGGYEQYF
TRBJ2-3	NA	15	TRBD2	TRBV7-2	TGTGCCAGCAGCTTTCCGACTAGCGGCACAGATACGCAGTATTTT	CASSFPTSGTDTQYF
TRBJ2-1	few	15	TRBD2	TRBV11-3	TGTGCCAGCAGCTTCGGCGGGAGCTCCTACAATGAGCAGTTCTTC	CASSFGGSSYNEQFF
TRBJ1-1	NA	15	NA	TRBV5-5	TGTGCCAGCAGCTTACACAGGTTGGACACAACTGAAGCTTTCTTT	CASSLHRLDTTEAFF
TRBJ1-2	NA	14	TRBD1	TRBV7-3	TGTGCCAGCAGCTCGTTGACAGGGGGCTATGGCTACACCTTC	CASSSLTGGYGYTF
TRBJ1-5	NA	13	NA	TRBV18	TGTGCCAGCTCACCGGGGGAGGATCAGCCCCAGCATTTT	CASSPGEDQPQHF
TRBJ2-1	NA	12	NA	TRBV29-1	TGCAGCGTTAACCCGGGACATCATGAGCAGTTCTTC	CSVNPGHHEQFF
TRBJ2-7	NA	14	NA	TRBV7-6	TGTGCCAGCCATAAAGGACTTGGTTCCTACGAGCAGTACTTC	CASHKGLGSYEQYF
TRBJ1-3	NA	18	TRBD1	TRBV19	TGTGCCAGTAATCCAGAGATGGGGGACAGGGATTTCGAAAACACCATATATTTT	CASNPEMGDRDFENTIYF
TRBJ2-5	NA	15	TRBD2	TRBV7-6	TGTGCCAGCAGCCCCCGAGCGGGGGCAGACGAGACCCAGTACTTC	CASSPRAGADETQYF
TRBJ1-5	NA	14	TRBD1	TRBV5-8	TGTGCCAGCAGCACAGGACAGGGGAATCAGCCCCAGCATTTT	CASSTGQGNQPQHF
TRBJ2-1	NA	17	TRBD1	TRBV5-1	TGCGCCAGCAGCTTGGGACAGGGCTATTCCTCCTACAATGAGCAGTTCTTC	CASSLGQGYSSYNEQFF
TRBJ2-1	NA	17	NA	TRBV11-1	TGTGCCAGCAGCTTATTTCTCGGGGGACCCCGTCGGAATGAGCAGTTCTTC	CASSLFLGGPRRNEQFF
TRBJ2-7	NA	15	TRBD2	TRBV5-1	TGCGCCAGCAGCCTTCTAGCGGGAGTTTCCTACGAGCAGTACTTC	CASSLLAGVSYEQYF
TRBJ2-7	NA	13	NA	TRBV25-1	TGTGCCAGAGAGGGAGGTTTCACCTACGAGCAGTACTTC	CAREGGFTYEQYF
TRBJ2-5	NA	15	TRBD2	TRBV30	TGTGCCTGGAAATCGGGACTAGCAGAACAAGAGACCCAGTACTTC	CAWKSGLAEQETQYF
TRBJ2-1	once	17	NA	TRBV4-2	TGTGCCAGCAGCCAAGACAAGACAGACCGCCCCAACAATGAGCAGTTCTTC	CASSQDKTDRPNNEQFF
TRBJ1-1	NA	14	NA	TRBV27	TGTGCCAGCCGAAGAGTTACAGATAACACTGAAGCTTTCTTT	CASRRVTDNTEAFF
TRBJ2-1	NA	17	TRBD2	TRBV9	TGTGCCAGCAGCGCCCTCCCCGGGACTAGCGGGAGCTATGAGCAGTTCTTC	CASSALPGTSGSYEQFF
TRBJ1-2	NA	14	TRBD1	TRBV5-1	TGCGCCAGCAGCTCCGACAGGGGGCCCTATGGCTACACCTTC	CASSSDRGPYGYTF
TRBJ1-1	NA	14	TRBD1	TRBV5-5	TGTGCCAGCAGCCAGCAGGGGGCAGGGACTGAAGCTTTCTTT	CASSQQGAGTEAFF
TRBJ1-1	NA	15	NA	TRBV7-3	TGTGCCAGCAGCGTGGGGATGGCGGGGGACACTGAAGCTTTCTTT	CASSVGMAGDTEAFF
TRBJ2-1	NA	14	NA	TRBV6-4	TGTGCCAGCAGTGATGGGCTACGTTCCAATGAGCAGTTCTTC	CASSDGLRSNEQFF
TRBJ2-7	NA	13	NA	TRBV19	TGTGCCAGTAGCCCGAGGGAAACCGGGGAGCAGTACTTC	CASSPRETGEQYF